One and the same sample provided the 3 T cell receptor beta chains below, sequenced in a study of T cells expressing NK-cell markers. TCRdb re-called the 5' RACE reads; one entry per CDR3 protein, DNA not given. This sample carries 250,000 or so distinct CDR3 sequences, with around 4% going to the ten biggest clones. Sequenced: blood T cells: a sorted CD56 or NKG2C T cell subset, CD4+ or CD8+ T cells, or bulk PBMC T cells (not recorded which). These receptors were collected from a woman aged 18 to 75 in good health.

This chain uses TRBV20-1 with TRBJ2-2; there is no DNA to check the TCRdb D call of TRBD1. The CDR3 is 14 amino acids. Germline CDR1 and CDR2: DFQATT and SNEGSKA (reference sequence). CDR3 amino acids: CSAKWARSAGELFF.

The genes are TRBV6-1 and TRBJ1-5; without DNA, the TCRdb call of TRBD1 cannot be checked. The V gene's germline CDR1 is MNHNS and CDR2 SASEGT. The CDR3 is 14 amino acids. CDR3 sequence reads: CASSPGTGGQPQHF.

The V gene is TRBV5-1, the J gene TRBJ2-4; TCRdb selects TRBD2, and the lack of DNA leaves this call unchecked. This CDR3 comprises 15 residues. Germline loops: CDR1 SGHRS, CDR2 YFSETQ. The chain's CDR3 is CASSDSGSLGNIQYF.